This T cell receptor (beta chain) was captured in a study of PD-L1 blockade in urothelial cancer. The wider study: Every 3 weeks, patients received intravenous atezolizumab 1,200 mg, beginning 2014. Males with bladder-origin urothelial cancer constituted about 85% of the roughly 30 patients. Anywhere from 0 to 3 prior chemotherapy regimens had been received by patients. Overall study findings and caveats: Lower pretreatment blood TCR clonality, under the median, predicted better survival, researchers reported.

Measured with immunoSEQ multiplex PCR; TCRdb has only the in-frame clones, and not every one. The sample yields about 56,000 clones, 65% to 90% seen once. Germline CDR1 is LNHDA and CDR2 is SQIVND (reference sequence). This CDR3 comprises 13 residues. With 7 bases removed from V and 2 bases from J, the gap between germline ends came to 11 bases. Time point defined: pretreatment peripheral blood. Note on this clone: Its matching antigen is unknown.

Specimen: PBMCs, collected around atezolizumab (anti-PD-L1) treatment. The clonotype was recovered from a man aged 70-80 years with urothelial cancer. The rearrangement joins TRBV19 to TRBJ1-2; D unresolved. CDR3 residues: CASTPTRNYGYTF. CDR3 bases: TGTGCCAGTACCCCGACAAGAAACTATGGCTACACCTTC. Based on the CDR3 plus reference TRBV19 and TRBJ1-2, the full variable domain is DGGITQSPKYLFRKEGQNVTLSCEQNLNHDAMYWYRQDPGQGLRLIYYSQIVNDFQKGDIAEGYSVSREKKESFPLTVTSAQKNPTAFYLCASTPTRNYGYTFGSGTRLTVV.